This TCR beta chain was sequenced for a study of a mutant IDH1 vaccine in newly diagnosed glioma. Study background: Investigators started vaccination 4-6 weeks after radiotherapy alone, or with temozolomide cycles. Antecedent treatment encompassed radiotherapy, temozolomide, or their combination; the majority received both. At week 47 came visit V13, while visit V12 had come at week 35. The study's findings and limits: Pseudoprogression seemed unlinked to shifts in top peripheral T cell clonotypes.

Time point reported: week 35, safety follow-up. Vaccination used 300 ug of mutant IDH1 20-mer peptide per dose, with topical imiquimod. Here immunoSEQ multiplex PCR was the method, and the copy in TCRdb shows in-frame clones only, minus some. The sample lists some 60,000 clones; roughly 90% were seen once. Note on this clone: Antigen specificity is unknown.

Germline V CDR1 and CDR2: SGHAT, FQDESV (reference sequence). The V gene end was trimmed by 5 bases and the J gene end by 2 bases; junction bases not matched to a gene: 3. The CDR3 is 15 residues long. The sequence was collected from a middle-aged man with glioma. The source was PBMCs, collected from a glioma patient whose treatment included an IDH1 peptide vaccine. The chain combines TRBV11-1 with TRBJ2-6, with 7 positions matching TRBD1. CDR3 sequence: CASSIDRAGANVLTF. The CDR3, as DNA: TGTGCCAGCAGCATCGACAGGGCTGGGGCCAACGTCCTGACTTTC. Variable domain in full (rest from reference TRBV11-1 and TRBJ2-6): EAEVAQSPRYKITEKSQAVAFWCDPISGHATLYWYRQILGQGPELLVQFQDESVVDDSQLPKDRFSAERLKGVDSTLKIQPAELGDSAMYLCASSIDRAGANVLTFGAGSRLTVL.